This T cell receptor beta chain was captured by sequencing in a study of T cells in Graves' hyperthyroidism and ophthalmopathy. The study, taken as a whole, reports: The authors' 13 V-J model separated ophthalmopathy from stable hyperthyroidism.

The germline gives CDR1 SGHNT, CDR2 YENEEA. Between the trimmed V and J ends, which lost 5 bases and 2 bases, there was a span of 14 bases. The CDR3 contains 15 residues. Stable disease denoted Graves' hyperthyroidism without ophthalmopathy progression within 18 months. TCR beta CDR3 regions were amplified from RNA. HTBI primers were the set used in a first-round RT-PCR of the TCR CDR3. TCRdb passed the multiplex PCR reads through MiXCR, listing each CDR3 protein once. The profile shows over 650,000 distinct CDR3 sequences, less than 20% of them singletons. This clonotype was counted ten times or more. Its matching antigen is unknown.

Sequencing was performed on blood. The TCR originated in a man aged 18 to 30 with Graves' hyperthyroidism. The chain couples TRBV11-3 to TRBJ2-3, with no clear D. The CDR3 here is CASSGPRPPTDTQYF. CDR3 sequence (DNA): TGTGCCAGCAGCGGACCGCGCCCCCCCACAGATACGCAGTATTTT.